This T cell receptor (beta chain) was documented in a study of beta chain features in type 1 diabetes (dated by TCRdb to the late 2010s). Regarding the research as a whole: Patients and healthy donors did not differ in mean age, gender distribution, total cell number or subset yield. A total of about 100,000,000 sorted cells were examined across all samples, and RNA yield correlated strongly with the number of cells per subset. In the study, recently diagnosed type 1 diabetes patients and matched healthy donors were compared on the TCRB repertoires of their sorted circulating CD4+ T cell subsets. Regulatory and stem cell-like memory subsets were obtained from only 8 patients and about eight healthy donors, while naive and central memory subsets were obtained from all 28 donors.

All of the isolated RNA was reverse transcribed with the High Capacity cDNA Reverse Transcription Kit, so expressed TCRB transcripts were sequenced. Naive, central memory and regulatory T cell samples underwent deep immunoSEQ sequencing, averaging around 3.7 million total reads per sample. Sorted cells were lysed in RLT buffer and RNA was extracted with DNase-treated RNeasy Micro or Mini kits, depending on cell number. Each cell subset was processed separately to prevent cross-contamination, with patient and healthy donor samples processed together. TCRB sequences were amplified from cDNA with the immunoSEQ multiplex PCR, producing 87-bp fragments spanning the CDR3 region. Sequencing of the amplicons was done on the Illumina HiSeq platform. In the source study's methods: PCR bias was computationally corrected using synthetic template baselines, reads within Hamming distance 2 were collapsed, and singletons that could not be merged were discarded. Reads were aligned against IMGT so that V, D and J genes, CDR3 length and insertions or deletions at six rearrangement sites could be assigned. Within each subset, clonotype counts were normalized to sorted cell number, after which true diversity and Gini coefficients were computed with the tcR R package. The overlap coefficient, calculated on TCRB nucleotide sequences, was used to quantify repertoire sharing. TCRdb retrieved this table from immuneACCESS and kept in-frame rearrangements only. Not all clones are present; in checked studies, unresolved V genes account for under half, and no reason is known for the remainder. Clone size and V and J calls were adopted from that table, with D and trimming inferred from the DNA. In this sample the table shows 130,000 to 150,000 clones, about 12% of which occur a single time. Of the sample, roughly 1.4% is held by the ten largest clones.

The CDR3 sequence holds 11 residues, the cysteine and phenylalanine included. Only CDR3 DNA remains: 33 bases, in frame from the first base. Sequences MNHEY (CDR1) and SMNVEV (CDR2) are obtained from the germline V gene (reference sequence). Relative to germline, V is 3 bases shorter and J is 7 bases shorter, with 7 bases between their ends. Study-wide conclusions, independent of this receptor: In all four CD4+ subsets, TCRB CDR3 length was moderately but significantly shorter in type 1 diabetes patients. Shorter templates might have been favored by PCR, but patient and control samples were amplified and corrected together, so both groups would have been affected equally by any skew. Only small numbers of individuals were included in the HLA sub-analyses, which left unresolved whether HLA type had any influence on TCRB rearrangement. Naive, central memory and regulatory TCRB repertoires appeared to be more similar among patients than among healthy donors. Patients with type 1 diabetes made fewer insertions and deleted more nucleotides at VDJ recombination sites, implying thymic rearrangement abnormalities. Because cDNA rather than genomic DNA was sequenced, highly expressing activated cells could have been over-represented, although no difference in activation and CD3 levels was found between groups.

This clone was detected a few times. The antigen this receptor binds is unknown. Within one base of it there is no much larger clone, and no base qualities were kept. Each donor gave one peripheral blood draw, roughly 110 mL on average, collected into heparinised tubes. A BD FACSAria II and a panel including CD45RO, CCR7, CD25, CD127, CD95 and CD27 were used to sort naive, central memory, regulatory and stem cell-like memory CD4+ T cells. Every sorted population had a purity above 95%. PBMCs were isolated immediately by Lymphoprep density gradient centrifugation and stained directly without culture. So that batch effects would be minimized, each experiment stained and sorted samples in pairs, pairing one healthy donor with one patient.

This clonotype was sampled from a man between 18 and 29 years old with type 1 diabetes. The rearranged segments are TRBV27 and TRBJ2-7; the D gene remains uncertain. Sequenced: central memory CD4+ T cells from blood. The nucleotide sequence reads as follows: TGTGCCAGCAGTTTTGGAAGGGAGCAGTACTTC. Its protein product is CASSFGREQYF.